These T cell receptor beta chains were read from a single sample in a study of blood T cell repertoires in COVID-19. Profiling relied on immunoSEQ multiplex PCR, and the TCRdb table lists in-frame clones only, not all of them. The sample holds 450,000 to 500,000 clones, 80% to 90% seen once. The specimen sequenced was peripheral blood. These receptors were taken from a human donor in a cohort sampled during active COVID-19. Both conserved end residues are part of each CDR3. The order of the fields is V gene, J gene, D gene, clone size, CDR3 protein, CDR3 DNA. A D gene is named only where the DNA matches it firmly. Clone sizes are given selectively: once, few, many, or a class where the clone is expanded.

TRBV19	TRBJ2-5	TRBD1	-	CASSLGWRQGRETQYF	TGTGCCAGTAGTCTAGGGTGGAGACAGGGAAGAGAGACCCAGTACTTC
TRBV27	TRBJ2-1	TRBD2	-	CASSSIPGLAWNEQFF	TGTGCCAGCAGTTCCATTCCGGGACTAGCCTGGAATGAGCAGTTCTTC
TRBV7-7	TRBJ2-5	-	-	CASSLVGTPQETQYF	TGTGCTAGCAGCTTAGTTGGGACACCTCAAGAGACCCAGTACTTC
TRBV21-1	TRBJ2-1	-	-	CASSKISTSGGHNEQFF	TGTGCCAGCAGCAAAATCTCCACTAGCGGAGGACACAATGAGCAGTTCTTC
TRBV11-1	TRBJ2-1	TRBD1	-	CASSAGTGPYNEQFF	TGTGCCAGCAGCGCGGGGACAGGGCCTTACAATGAGCAGTTCTTC
TRBV7-6	TRBJ2-7	TRBD1	-	CASSPGQAKLTYEQYF	TGTGCCAGCAGCCCGGGACAGGCTAAACTCACCTACGAGCAGTACTTC
TRBV11-2	TRBJ2-2	-	-	CASSLDPGTGELFF	TGTGCCAGCAGCTTAGATCCGGGGACCGGGGAGCTGTTTTTT
TRBV6-2/TRBV6-3	TRBJ2-7	TRBD1	-	CASSSSGTGGYEQYF	TGTGCCAGCAGTTCTTCCGGGACAGGGGGCTACGAGCAGTACTTC
TRBV28	TRBJ1-4	-	-	CASSSRTSPNEKLFF	TGTGCCAGCAGTTCCCGGACAAGCCCGAATGAAAAACTGTTTTTT
TRBV15	TRBJ2-7	TRBD1	-	CATSRRLGQSYEQYF	TGTGCCACCAGCAGACGACTGGGACAGTCCTACGAGCAGTACTTC
TRBV12-5	TRBJ2-5	-	once	CASGFSGGGKETQYF	TGTGCTAGTGGTTTCTCCGGCGGGGGCAAGGAGACCCAGTACTTC
TRBV9	TRBJ2-7	TRBD2	-	CASSVGLAGTYEQYF	TGTGCCAGCAGCGTAGGACTAGCGGGAACCTACGAGCAGTACTTC
TRBV7-2	TRBJ2-3	TRBD1	-	CASSPRFGTGGNTQYF	TGTGCCAGCAGCCCGCGTTTTGGGACAGGGGGGAATACGCAGTATTTT
TRBV6-5	TRBJ1-4	-	-	CASELHGGNEKLFF	TGTGCCAGCGAATTACACGGCGGTAATGAAAAACTGTTTTTT
TRBV2	TRBJ1-1	TRBD1	-	CASSRDRGNTEAFF	TGTGCCAGCAGTAGGGACAGGGGGAACACTGAAGCTTTCTTT
TRBV27	TRBJ1-1	-	-	CASTRGLSYTEAFF	TGTGCCAGCACTAGGGGACTTTCATACACTGAAGCTTTCTTT
TRBV11-2	TRBJ2-5	TRBD1	-	CASSLGSGTVQETQYF	TGTGCCAGCAGCTTAGGATCCGGGACAGTCCAAGAGACCCAGTACTTC
TRBV3-1/TRBV3-2	TRBJ2-3	TRBD2	-	CASSRPLGGTTDTQYF	TGTGCCAGCAGCCGCCCCCTGGGAGGGACCACAGATACGCAGTATTTT
TRBV7-2	TRBJ2-1	TRBD1	once	CASSPKYDRAYNEQFF	TGTGCCAGCAGCCCCAAGTATGACAGGGCCTACAATGAGCAGTTCTTC
TRBV3-1/TRBV3-2	TRBJ1-5	-	-	CASSQDSGGSQPQHF	TGTGCCAGCAGCCAAGATTCGGGGGGAAGTCAGCCCCAGCATTTT
TRBV9	TRBJ1-4	-	-	CASSGGPTASYEKLFF	TGTGCCAGCAGCGGGGGCCCGACAGCCTCTTATGAAAAACTGTTTTTT
TRBV11-2	TRBJ2-3	-	-	CASSLELDGGQYF	TGTGCCAGCAGCTTAGAACTGGACGGGGGGCAGTATTTT
TRBV7-6	TRBJ2-7	TRBD2	-	CASSLRTHISGIDEQYF	TGTGCCAGCAGCTTAAGAACCCATATTAGCGGGATCGACGAGCAGTACTTC
TRBV7-9	TRBJ2-3	TRBD2	many	CASSLRGLAEGTDTQYF	TGTGCCAGCAGCTTACGGGGACTAGCGGAGGGGACAGATACGCAGTATTTT
TRBV14	TRBJ2-5	TRBD1	-	CASSQVRDRVGETQYF	TGTGCCAGCAGCCAAGTCCGGGACAGGGTTGGCGAGACCCAGTACTTC
TRBV11-2	TRBJ2-1	TRBD2	-	CASSLGLREGGEQFF	TGTGCCAGCAGCTTAGGATTGCGGGAGGGGGGTGAGCAGTTCTTC
TRBV7-3	TRBJ2-1	-	few	CASSLSALASRPRLFF	TGTGCCAGCAGCTTATCGGCGCTGGCTAGTCGGCCACGTCTGTTCTTC
TRBV30	TRBJ2-7	TRBD2	-	CAWSELAGGDEQYF	TGTGCCTGGAGTGAACTAGCGGGAGGCGACGAGCAGTACTTC
TRBV10-3	TRBJ1-5	TRBD1	-	CAISGDRGLNQPQHF	TGTGCCATCAGTGGGGACAGGGGGCTTAATCAGCCCCAGCATTTT
TRBV5-1	TRBJ1-2	-	-	CASATMGLRYGYTF	TGCGCCAGCGCTACAATGGGACTGCGATATGGCTACACCTTC
TRBV19	TRBJ1-4	TRBD1	-	CASSMQQGMQKLFF	TGTGCCAGTAGTATGCAACAGGGGATGCAAAAACTGTTTTTT
TRBV2	TRBJ1-1	-	few	CASSRMLTPNTEAFF	TGTGCCAGCAGCCGAATGCTGACACCTAACACTGAAGCTTTCTTT
TRBV2	TRBJ2-6	TRBD2	once	CASSVPGLGSSGANVLTF	TGTGCCAGCAGCGTTCCGGGACTAGGTAGCTCTGGGGCCAACGTCCTGACTTTC
TRBV11-3	TRBJ1-1	-	-	CASSPNPGITEAFF	TGTGCCAGCAGCCCAAACCCGGGGATCACTGAAGCTTTCTTT
TRBV7-8	TRBJ1-5	-	few	CATSLQGIGQPQHF	TGTGCCACCTCCCTACAGGGAATCGGACAGCCCCAGCATTTT
TRBV19	TRBJ1-5	TRBD1	-	CATSGGGGNQPQHF	TGTGCCACCTCAGGGGGCGGCGGCAATCAGCCCCAGCATTTT
TRBV11-2	TRBJ1-1	-	-	CASSSGFSGEREAFF	TGTGCCAGCAGCTCCGGTTTCTCGGGTGAAAGGGAAGCTTTCTTT
TRBV25-1	TRBJ1-1	-	-	CASSDLVGNRAFF	TGTGCCAGCAGTGACTTAGTCGGGAACCGAGCTTTCTTT
TRBV28	TRBJ2-1	TRBD1	once	CASSIPGQGNNEQFF	TGTGCCAGCAGTATCCCGGGACAGGGGAACAATGAGCAGTTCTTC
TRBV9	TRBJ1-1	-	-	CASSVGGSEAFF	TGTGCCAGCAGCGTAGGAGGATCGGAAGCTTTCTTT
TRBV7-9	TRBJ2-7	-	-	CASSLTGSTYEQYF	TGTGCCAGCAGTTTAACCGGGTCTACGTACGAGCAGTACTTC
TRBV7-6	TRBJ1-4	TRBD1	-	CASSLGDRDGHEKLFF	TGTGCCAGCAGCTTAGGGGACAGGGACGGCCATGAAAAACTGTTTTTT
TRBV29-1	TRBJ2-1	TRBD1	-	CSATGTGSYNEQFF	TGCAGCGCTACGGGGACAGGCTCCTACAATGAGCAGTTCTTC
TRBV5-1	TRBJ1-4	TRBD1	-	CASSTGTGVEKLFF	TGCGCCAGCAGCACCGGGACAGGGGTTGAAAAACTGTTTTTT
TRBV7-2	TRBJ2-3	-	-	CASSSRTPPTDTQYF	TGTGCCAGCAGCTCCCGGACTCCCCCCACAGATACGCAGTATTTT
TRBV19	TRBJ2-1	TRBD2	-	CASSIGAGLAGYNEQFF	TGTGCCAGTAGTATAGGTGCCGGACTAGCGGGGTACAATGAGCAGTTCTTC
TRBV7-3	TRBJ2-3	TRBD1	few	CASSLDRARSDTQYF	TGTGCCAGCAGCCTAGACAGGGCTAGGTCAGATACGCAGTATTTT
TRBV30	TRBJ2-5	-	-	CAWSVEETQYF	TGTGCCTGGAGTGTTGAGGAGACCCAGTACTTC
TRBV3-1/TRBV3-2	TRBJ1-1	-	-	CASSQEGSGWGIMNTEAFF	TGTGCCAGCAGCCAAGAGGGGTCGGGGTGGGGAATAATGAACACTGAAGCTTTCTTT
TRBV5-1	TRBJ2-5	TRBD1	once	CASSLEGGRETQYF	TGCGCCAGCAGCTTGGAAGGGGGCCGGGAGACCCAGTACTTC
TRBV7-2	TRBJ2-7	TRBD1	-	CASARGQSYEQYF	TGTGCCAGCGCTCGGGGACAGTCCTACGAGCAGTACTTC
TRBV19	TRBJ2-3	TRBD1	-	CASSTGTGATDTQYF	TGTGCCAGTAGCACCGGGACAGGGGCCACAGATACGCAGTATTTT
TRBV5-6	TRBJ1-2	TRBD1	-	CASSFITGERGYTF	TGTGCCAGCAGCTTCATAACAGGGGAAAGAGGCTACACCTTC
TRBV11-3	TRBJ2-2	-	-	CASSALSMTGELFF	TGTGCCAGCAGCGCCCTATCTATGACCGGGGAGCTGTTTTTT
TRBV5-1	TRBJ1-5	TRBD1	-	CASSERTGVGQPQHF	TGCGCCAGCAGCGAAAGGACAGGAGTGGGTCAGCCCCAGCATTTT